This T cell receptor beta chain was observed in a study of CD8 T cells in ankylosing spondylitis. Study-wide results and limits: Typical of ankylosing spondylitis blood, it appeared, was a TCR beta motif of several highly homologous variants.

Quantitative 5'-RACE with molecular barcodes was used to make the TCR beta libraries. TCRdb processed the 5' RACE reads anew with MiXCR; each CDR3 protein has one entry. The sample has approximately 42,000 distinct CDR3 sequences; about 4% are singletons. This CDR3 is built from 14 residues. The V gene's germline CDR1 is SGDLS and CDR2 YYNGEE. V was pared by 4 bases and J by 0 bases, with 2 bases of the junction left unmatched. This clonotype came up many times. Its specificity is not known. This sequence joins TRBV9 and TRBJ1-2; 8 bases are a match to TRBD1. The sample comprised blood, either unsorted or a sorted T cell fraction (not recorded which). The clonotype originates from a female donor with ankylosing spondylitis or in good health (not recorded which). CDR3 protein: CASSRQGPNYGYTF. The CDR3 region has the DNA TGTGCCAGCAGCCGACAGGGGCCTAACTATGGCTACACCTTC.